This is a list of T cell receptor beta chains from one sample in a study of blood T cell repertoires in COVID-19. Measured with immunoSEQ multiplex PCR; TCRdb has only the in-frame clones, and not every one. The sample carries around 270,000 clones, over 75% recorded once. Sequencing was done on a sample of PBMCs or T cells enriched from blood (not recorded which). These receptors were obtained from a woman in her thirties or forties who had been exposed to COVID-19. Each CDR3 is given with its conserved first and last residue. The D gene is left open where the match is weak. Clone size is not always given. Where it is, it says once, few, many or a class for expanded clones.

d_call	v_call	j_call	clone_size	cdr3_aa	cdr3_nt
-	TRBV2	TRBJ2-6	-	CASTGGVGGSGANVLTF	TGTGCCAGCACAGGAGGCGTGGGGGGCTCTGGGGCCAACGTCCTGACTTTC
TRBD2	TRBV9	TRBJ2-5	-	CASSVVGLAAQETQYF	TGTGCCAGCAGCGTAGTAGGACTAGCGGCCCAAGAGACCCAGTACTTC
-	TRBV12-3/TRBV12-4	TRBJ1-2	-	CASSSTGYGYTF	TGTGCCAGCAGCTCTACAGGGTATGGCTACACCTTC
-	TRBV4-1	TRBJ1-4	-	CASSQTLGEKLFF	TGCGCCAGCAGCCAAACCCTAGGTGAAAAACTGTTTTTT
-	TRBV4-3	TRBJ2-5	-	CASSTTSQETQYF	TGCGCCAGCAGCACCACGAGCCAAGAGACCCAGTACTTC
TRBD1	TRBV6-1	TRBJ2-3	-	CASSDPQGISTDTQYF	TGTGCCAGCAGTGATCCACAGGGGATTAGCACAGATACGCAGTATTTT
-	TRBV5-1	TRBJ2-7	-	CASSLGLGYEQYF	TGCGCCAGCAGCTTAGGACTGGGCTACGAGCAGTACTTC
TRBD1	TRBV18	TRBJ1-1	-	CASSPGQGMNTEAFF	TGTGCCAGCTCACCCGGACAGGGGATGAACACTGAAGCTTTCTTT
TRBD2	TRBV19	TRBJ2-1	-	CASNSGQRGNNEQFF	TGTGCCAGTAACTCGGGGCAGCGGGGGAACAATGAGCAGTTCTTC
-	TRBV14	TRBJ1-2	once	CASSQGPSMGDGYTF	TGTGCCAGCAGCCAAGGCCCTTCAATGGGCGATGGCTACACCTTC
-	TRBV5-6	TRBJ2-2	once	CASSRSVGEEPETGELFF	TGTGCCAGCAGCCGCTCGGTGGGGGAGGAACCTGAAACCGGGGAGCTGTTTTTT
TRBD1	TRBV23-1	TRBJ1-4	-	CASSQSMGPGTGDEKLFF	TGCGCCAGCAGTCAATCTATGGGGCCCGGGACAGGGGATGAAAAACTGTTTTTT
TRBD2	TRBV4-3	TRBJ2-3	-	CASSQEGGMADTQYF	TGCGCCAGCAGCCAAGAGGGGGGGATGGCAGATACGCAGTATTTT
-	TRBV5-6	TRBJ1-2	-	CASSLAGQFLYGYTF	TGTGCCAGCAGCCTGGCCGGACAGTTCCTTTATGGCTACACCTTC
TRBD2	TRBV19	TRBJ2-1	-	CASSMSGGGYNEQFF	TGTGCCAGTAGTATGAGCGGGGGAGGGTACAATGAGCAGTTCTTC
TRBD2	TRBV7-3	TRBJ2-7	-	CASSLNPSGMYEQYF	TGTGCCAGCAGCTTAAACCCTAGCGGGATGTACGAGCAGTACTTC
TRBD2	TRBV5-1	TRBJ2-5	-	CASSSMGLAGVETQYF	TGTGCCAGCAGCTCTATGGGACTAGCGGGAGTCGAGACCCAGTACTTC
-	TRBV7-2	TRBJ1-1	-	CASSLVRDKTEAFF	TGTGCCAGCAGCTTAGTGAGGGATAAAACTGAAGCTTTCTTT
TRBD1	TRBV28	TRBJ2-3	-	CASSRRTGATDTQYF	TGTGCCAGCAGTCGACGGACAGGGGCCACAGATACGCAGTATTTT
-	TRBV30	TRBJ1-3	-	CAWSTDNSGNTIYF	TGTGCCTGGAGTACCGACAACTCTGGAAACACCATATATTTT
TRBD1	TRBV27	TRBJ1-6	-	CASSSKIVDRAGRGSPLHF	TGTGCCAGCAGTTCGAAAATAGTGGACAGGGCAGGAAGGGGATCACCCCTCCACTTT
-	TRBV4-3	TRBJ2-1	-	CASSPGDGDDNEQFF	TGCGCCAGCAGCCCCGGAGACGGAGATGACAATGAGCAGTTCTTC
TRBD1	TRBV10-3	TRBJ1-3	few	CAISQGGRNTIYF	TGTGCCATCAGCCAGGGGGGTCGCAACACCATATATTTT
-	TRBV2	TRBJ1-2	-	CASKGARVAYGYTF	TGTGCCAGCAAAGGGGCCAGGGTGGCCTATGGCTACACCTTC
TRBD2	TRBV5-5	TRBJ2-5	-	CASSLPTSGIQETQYF	TGTGCCAGCAGCCTGCCGACTAGCGGGATCCAAGAGACCCAGTACTTC
TRBD2	TRBV28	TRBJ2-2	-	CASSLVPGGGELFF	TGTGCCAGCAGTTTAGTTCCGGGGGGCGGGGAGCTGTTTTTT
-	TRBV7-9	TRBJ1-1	-	CASSPREVTEAFF	TGTGCCAGCAGCCCTAGGGAGGTCACTGAAGCTTTCTTT
-	TRBV30	TRBJ1-1	-	CAWSRANTEAFF	TGTGCCTGGAGCAGGGCGAACACTGAAGCTTTCTTT
-	TRBV25-1	TRBJ2-7	few	CASGSDRGGGEQYF	TGTGCCAGCGGATCCGACAGGGGAGGGGGCGAGCAGTACTTC
-	TRBV5-4	TRBJ1-6	-	CASSLDSGVRNSPLHF	TGTGCCAGCAGCCTTGATTCAGGGGTACGGAATTCACCCCTCCACTTT
TRBD2	TRBV6-2/TRBV6-3	TRBJ2-3	-	CASSRTSGSPDTQYF	TGTGCCAGCAGTCGGACTAGCGGGAGCCCAGATACGCAGTATTTT
-	TRBV20-1	TRBJ2-7	-	CSARLVASMRF	TGCAGTGCTAGATTGGTGGCTAGTATGCGCTTC
TRBD2	TRBV4-1	TRBJ2-5	-	CASSQLAGEGETQYF	TGCGCCAGCAGCCAGCTAGCGGGGGAGGGAGAGACCCAGTACTTC
-	TRBV2	TRBJ2-2	-	CASSVVTFLNTGELFF	TGTGCCAGCAGTGTCGTAACATTCTTGAACACCGGGGAGCTGTTTTTT
TRBD2	TRBV27	TRBJ2-3	-	CASTPGLAGPDTQYF	TGTGCCAGCACTCCGGGGCTAGCGGGACCTGATACGCAGTATTTT
TRBD1	TRBV27	TRBJ2-4	-	CASSLIFRGQRAKNIQYF	TGTGCCAGCAGTTTAATATTCAGGGGGCAACGCGCCAAAAACATTCAGTACTTC
TRBD1	TRBV4-2	TRBJ1-1	-	CASSQGNRGVMNTEAFF	TGTGCCAGCAGCCAAGGGAACAGGGGGGTCATGAACACTGAAGCTTTCTTT
-	TRBV7-2	TRBJ1-4	once	CASSLARGSGEKLFF	TGTGCCAGCAGCTTAGCTCGAGGGAGTGGTGAAAAACTGTTTTTT
TRBD2	TRBV7-2	TRBJ2-5	once	CANSLAGGLETQYF	TGTGCCAACTCGCTAGCGGGGGGGCTGGAGACCCAGTACTTC
-	TRBV7-6	TRBJ2-1	-	CASSLFRDFSYNEQFF	TGTGCCAGCAGCCTATTCCGGGACTTCTCCTACAATGAGCAGTTCTTC
-	TRBV11-3	TRBJ1-4	-	CASRLTAMDEKLFF	TGTGCCAGCAGATTGACAGCGATGGATGAAAAACTGTTTTTT
-	TRBV18	TRBJ2-6	-	CASSSEGLSGANVLTF	TGTGCCAGCTCATCGGAGGGCCTCTCTGGGGCCAACGTCCTGACTTTC
-	TRBV9	TRBJ2-2	-	CASTPTGSSYTGELFF	TGTGCCAGCACCCCTACCGGGTCCTCCTACACCGGGGAGCTGTTTTTT
-	TRBV5-6	TRBJ2-7	-	CASSLARRVTYEQYF	TGTGCCAGCAGCTTGGCCCGCAGGGTCACCTACGAGCAGTACTTC
-	TRBV4-3	TRBJ1-2	-	CASSQEPGYGYTF	TGCGCCAGCAGCCAAGAACCGGGCTATGGCTACACCTTC
TRBD1	TRBV9	TRBJ2-2	-	CASSPYSEGAGNTGELFF	TGTGCCAGCAGCCCCTATAGCGAGGGGGCCGGGAACACCGGGGAGCTGTTTTTT
-	TRBV19	TRBJ1-5	-	CASTRGDSTNKDNQPQHF	TGTGCCAGTACCCGGGGGGACTCCACCAATAAAGACAATCAGCCCCAGCATTTT
TRBD1	TRBV5-1	TRBJ1-1	once	CASSWGQLSEAFF	TGCGCCAGCAGCTGGGGACAGCTTTCTGAAGCTTTCTTT
-	TRBV7-3	TRBJ1-1	once	CASSESIDTEAFF	TGTGCCAGCAGCGAGTCGATTGACACTGAAGCTTTCTTT
-	TRBV28	TRBJ1-6	-	CASTPGTRNSPLHF	TGTGCCAGCACCCCCGGGACACGGAATTCACCCCTCCACTTT
-	TRBV30	TRBJ1-6	-	CAWSGFRVPDQALHF	TGTGCCTGGAGTGGATTCAGGGTTCCCGATCAGGCCCTCCACTTT
TRBD2	TRBV5-1	TRBJ2-3	once	CASSFLAGGPSDTQYF	TGCGCCAGCAGCTTCCTAGCGGGGGGGCCTTCAGATACGCAGTATTTT
TRBD2	TRBV19	TRBJ2-2	-	CASSNLAGGGGLFF	TGTGCCAGTAGTAATCTAGCGGGAGGAGGAGGGCTGTTTTTT
-	TRBV30	TRBJ2-7	-	CAWARLVEQYF	TGTGCCTGGGCTAGGTTGGTCGAGCAGTACTTC
TRBD1	TRBV19	TRBJ1-5	-	CASSEGRSGGSNQPQHF	TGTGCCAGTAGTGAAGGGCGGTCAGGGGGAAGCAATCAGCCCCAGCATTTT
TRBD2	TRBV6-2/TRBV6-3	TRBJ2-1	-	CASSRAGVLYEQFF	TGTGCCAGCAGCCGAGCGGGAGTACTTTATGAGCAGTTCTTC
TRBD1	TRBV5-4	TRBJ1-4	few	CASSYFDRGPNEKLFF	TGTGCCAGCAGCTACTTCGACAGGGGGCCTAATGAAAAACTGTTTTTT
-	TRBV20-1	TRBJ2-7	-	CGGDSLGEQYF	TGCGGCGGGGACAGCTTAGGCGAGCAGTACTTC
-	TRBV19	TRBJ1-6	once	CASSYNTVYNSPLHF	TGTGCCAGTAGTTACAACACAGTCTATAATTCACCCCTCCACTTT